These T cell receptor beta chains were read from a single sample in a study of T cell changes during pregnancy in multiple sclerosis. Libraries were prepared by immunoSEQ multiplex PCR; TCRdb keeps only in-frame clonotypes and omits some of them. The sample holds about 41,000 clones, about 89% seen once. The sequencing here drew on CD4+ T cells from peripheral blood mononuclear cells, taken in the first trimester of pregnancy. Every receptor here comes from a female donor with multiple sclerosis, enrolled in a pregnancy study. The CDR3 runs from the conserved cysteine through the conserved F or W. A D gene is named only where the DNA matches it firmly.

d_call	v_call	j_call	cdr3_aa
TRBD2	TRBV25-1	TRBJ2-2	CASPEGGPSGNTGELFF
.	TRBV7-2	TRBJ1-3	CASSVVGGQSLNTIYF
TRBD2	TRBV9	TRBJ2-7	CASSVGAGGNYEQYF
TRBD2	TRBV10-3	TRBJ2-7	CAISPWRGEGEQYF
.	TRBV6-6	TRBJ2-1	CASSYPRGPRYNEQFF
.	TRBV9	TRBJ2-2	CASSVERSGELFF
.	TRBV5-1	TRBJ1-2	CASRITTGEYGYTF
.	TRBV28	TRBJ2-7	CASSFVYEQYF
.	TRBV6-1	TRBJ2-5	CASSENGVGTQYF
TRBD1	TRBV5-1	TRBJ2-5	CASSPRQGVETQYF
.	TRBV19	TRBJ2-5	CASSTRTAGSQETQYF
TRBD1	TRBV5-4	TRBJ2-3	CAVGGDREKDTQYF
TRBD2	TRBV30	TRBJ2-1	CAWSGTSGRGTYNEQFF
.	TRBV18	TRBJ1-2	CASSLLKGGEFSSGGYTF
.	TRBV29-1	TRBJ1-4	CSVAGTFEKLFF
.	TRBV2	TRBJ2-3	CASMWAITSGADTQYF
.	TRBV2	TRBJ1-5	CASSTQGNQPQHF
.	TRBV15	TRBJ2-3	CATSRDKGQGHDTQYF
.	TRBV2	TRBJ2-1	CASIESGHSYNEQFF
TRBD1	TRBV14	TRBJ2-1	CASSLGQGIYNEQFF
TRBD2	TRBV4-1	TRBJ2-2	CASSQESRGLAGGPAGELFF
TRBD2	TRBV7-9	TRBJ2-7	CASSSLLAGGWYEQYF
TRBD2	TRBV9	TRBJ2-3	CASSPGLAGFMDTQYF
.	TRBV9	TRBJ1-3	CASSVEAGIAVLSSGNTIYF